The 4 T cell receptor beta chains below were found in one sample sequenced in a study of cytomegalovirus exposure and HLA in healthy donors. PCR primers comprised 60 Vbeta and 13 Jbeta primers. Only in-frame clones appear in the TCRdb table, and some are missing; sequencing was by immunoSEQ multiplex PCR. The repertoire consists of some 140,000 clones, with over 75% occurring once and the leading ten covering approximately 8.3%. Source material: PBMCs. The receptors stem from a woman in her forties or fifties in good health and CMV-seropositive.

The chain uses TRBV15 and TRBJ1-2; 9 positions match TRBD1. With V trimmed by 5 bases and J by 8 bases, 3 bases remained unmatched. Germline CDR1 LNHNV, CDR2 YYDKDF (reference sequence). The CDR3 runs to 12 residues. CDR3 nucleotide sequence: TGTGCCACCAGCGACAGGGGGGACGGCTACACCTTC. Protein product: CATSDRGDGYTF.

The chain is built from TRBV11-2 and TRBJ2-7, with 7 bases that match TRBD1. This CDR3 comprises 13 residues. CDR1 SGHAT and CDR2 FQNNGV come from the germline V gene. The CDR3 region has the DNA TGTGCCAGCAGCCGCAACTCGCCGGGACAGCCCCTCGTC. This codes for CASSRNSPGQPLV.

The rearrangement links TRBV19 to TRBJ2-1; 13 bases align to TRBD2. This CDR3 region has 15 residues. Germline CDR1 reads LNHDA; CDR2 reads SQIVND (reference sequence). V dropped 5 bases and J dropped 7; count of bases not matched to a gene: 5. The CDR3 sequence is CASSQLAGGWNEQFF. For the CDR3, the DNA is TGTGCCAGTAGTCAACTAGCGGGGGGGTGGAATGAGCAGTTCTTC.

The chain recombines TRBV4-2 with TRBJ2-1; maybe TRBD2 (5 bases). This CDR3 has 20 residues. The ends were cut back, 0 bases at V and 0 bases at J, with 21 bases in the middle. The germline V gene has CDR1 LGHNA and CDR2 YNFKEQ. CDR3 protein: CASSQDPLGRGRSSYNEQFF. As DNA, the CDR3 is TGTGCCAGCAGCCAAGACCCTCTAGGACGGGGAAGGAGCTCCTACAATGAGCAGTTCTTC.